Shown below are 28 T cell receptor beta chains from a single sample sequenced in a study of Graves' ophthalmopathy and Graves' hyperthyroidism. Investigators amplified TCR beta CDR3 regions from RNA transcripts. A first-round RT-PCR used HTBI primers, followed by a second-round multiplex PCR. Using its own MiXCR run on the multiplex PCR reads, TCRdb lists one record per CDR3 protein. The table lists 580,000 or so distinct CDR3 sequences, under 45% of them singletons. The sequenced sample consisted of peripheral blood or thyroid tissue (not recorded which). The source of these receptors is an adult man with Graves' hyperthyroidism.

The chain joins TRBV18 to TRBJ2-6; TRBD1 matches 7 bases. The germline V gene has CDR1 KGHSH and CDR2 LQKENI. This CDR3 is built from 16 residues. J was trimmed by 4 bases and V by 0 bases; bases with no gene match: 3. The CDR3 sequence: CASSPPRGHGANVLTF. In DNA form, the CDR3 reads TGTGCCAGCTCACCACCGAGGGGGCACGGGGCCAACGTCCTGACTTTC.

The J gene is TRBJ2-7, the V gene TRBV7-3; 9 nucleotides agree with TRBD1. Germline values: CDR1 SGHTA, CDR2 FQGTGA. V gave up 5 bases and J gave up 7 bases; unmatched junction bases: 12. This CDR3 comprises 15 residues. The CDR3 coding sequence is TGTGCCAGCAGCCCTTGGGGACAGGGCGTTGGTGAGCAGTACTTC. This translates into CASSPWGQGVGEQYF.

This clonotype has a count of ten or more. In DNA form, the CDR3 reads TGTGCCAGCAGTTCGAGGGGGCCTGGCTACACCTTC. This sequence encodes CASSSRGPGYTF. The chain combines TRBV28 with TRBJ1-2; 7 positions match TRBD1. The ends lost 4 bases at V and 7 bases at J; junction bases unmatched: 3. The CDR3 has 12 residues. Germline V gene sequence: CDR1 MDHEN, CDR2 SYDVKM.

This clonotype was seen many times. The final CDR3 position lacks the conserved phenylalanine or tryptophan, pointing to a likely read error. The genes are TRBV7-6 and TRBJ2-7; no reliable D call. The germline V gene has CDR1 SGHVS and CDR2 FNYEAQ. The V end lost 5 bases, the J end lost 2 bases, and 16 bases lay between the germline ends. The CDR3 is 15 residues long. The CDR3 DNA reads as TGTGCCAGCAGCCTCCAGGCCCTTCACACCTACGAGCAGTACCTC. Translating it yields CASSLQALHTYEQYL.

This clonotype was observed many times. The rearrangement links TRBV3-1 to TRBJ1-2; a weak D match, TRBD1 (6 bases). The CDR3 is 13 residues long. Germline V gives CDR1 LGHDT, CDR2 YNNKEL (reference sequence). Deletions cut 2 bases from V and 5 bases from J, with 9 bases between. The CDR3: CASSQSQGYGYTF. CDR3 sequence (DNA): TGTGCCAGCAGCCAAAGCCAGGGGTATGGCTACACCTTC.

The chain joins TRBV29-1 to TRBJ2-7, with 14 positions matching TRBD2. V lost 4 bases to trimming and J lost 6 bases; unmatched junction nucleotides: 8. CDR3 length equals 15 residues. Germline CDR1 is SQVTM and CDR2 is ANQGSEA. CDR3: CSVAAGTSGSSEQYF. The CDR3, as DNA: TGCAGCGTTGCGGCGGGGACTAGCGGGAGTAGCGAGCAGTACTTC.

In DNA form, the CDR3 reads TGTGCCAGCAGCGTGAGGGGTAGCGGAGACTTTCTCTACGAGCAGTACTTC. As protein: CASSVRGSGDFLYEQYF. The J gene is TRBJ2-7, the V gene TRBV9; D may be TRBD2 (6 bases). Germline V CDR1 and CDR2: SGDLS, YYNGEE. V lost 2 bases to trimming and J lost 3 bases, with 21 bases between them. The length of the CDR3 is 17 residues.

This clonotype appeared a few times. V usage is TRBV7-2 and J usage is TRBJ2-5; 14 positions match TRBD2. Trimming at V came to 5 bases and at J to 5 bases, leaving 7 bases not matched to a gene. This CDR3 contains 16 residues. Germline CDR1 SGHTA, CDR2 FQGNSA. In nucleotides, the CDR3 is TGTGCCAGCAGCATGGGACTAGCGGGAGCCTGGGAGACCCAGTACTTC. It encodes CASSMGLAGAWETQYF.

The chain carries TRBV6-5 and TRBJ1-1; 7 positions agree with TRBD1. V shed 6 bases, J shed 6 bases, and the junction held 7 bases outside the gene matches. Germline CDR1 MNHEY, CDR2 SVGAGI. The CDR3 covers 13 residues. Here the CDR3 DNA reads TGTGCCAGCAGGAAACAGGGGTCGCCTGAAGCTTTCTTT. This gives the protein CASRKQGSPEAFF.

J is TRBJ2-2 and V is TRBV7-9; TRBD2 might be the D (5 bases). CDR1 is SEHNR and CDR2 is FQNEAQ in the germline V gene (reference sequence). CDR3 size: 12 residues. Trimming took off 5 bases at V and 7 bases at J, with 8 bases between the two ends. The CDR3 DNA reads as TGTGCCAGCAGCCAAGGACTCGGGGAGCTGTTTTTT. Amino acids: CASSQGLGELFF.

The CDR3 here is CASRNQDPGELFF. The CDR3 region has the DNA TGTGCCAGCAGGAACCAAGACCCCGGGGAGCTGTTTTTT. The rearrangement uses TRBV9 and TRBJ2-2; no clear D. Trimming cost V 5 bases and J 6 bases, with 11 bases left between them. The germline gives CDR1 SGDLS, CDR2 YYNGEE. CDR3 length equals 13 residues. Filled out from reference TRBV9 and TRBJ2-2, the complete variable domain reads DSGVTQTPKHLITATGQRVTLRCSPRSGDLSVYWYQQSLDQGLQFLIQYYNGEERAKGNILERFSAQQFPDLHSELNLSSLELGDSALYFCASRNQDPGELFFGEGSRLTVL.

This clonotype was seen a few times. The J gene is TRBJ2-3, the V gene TRBV24-1, with D perhaps matching TRBD1 (5 bases). The CDR3 loop spans 15 amino acids. The germline CDR1 and CDR2 sequences are KGHDR and SFDVKD. The V gene lost 0 bases and the J gene lost 3 bases, with 9 bases spanning the gap. This CDR3 reads CATSDLLQGTDTQYF. Here the CDR3 DNA reads TGTGCCACCAGTGATTTGCTGCAGGGTACAGATACGCAGTATTTT.

This clonotype was recorded many times. The V and J genes are TRBV9 and TRBJ2-2, with a possible D match to TRBD1 (5 bases). Trimming cost V 0 bases and J 1 base, with 10 bases left between them. The CDR3 runs 16 residues. From germline, CDR1 is SGDLS and CDR2 YYNGEE. The CDR3 DNA sequence: TGTGCCAGCAGCGTAGATCAGGGCCAGAACACCGGGGAGCTGTTTTTT. Translation gives CASSVDQGQNTGELFF.

The V and J genes are TRBV29-1 and TRBJ2-7; D not certain. Trimming shortened V by 0 bases and J by 3 bases, and 9 bases separated the two germline ends. The CDR3 is made up of 13 amino acids. The germline CDR1 and CDR2 sequences are SQVTM and ANQGSEA. The CDR3 coding sequence is TGCAGCGTTGAAGATGGTACAGTCTACGAGCAGTACTTC. Translated, it gives CSVEDGTVYEQYF.

CDR3 nucleotides: TGTGCCAGCAGCAGTACCGGGACAGCATCCTACGAGCAGTACTTC. Its translation is CASSSTGTASYEQYF. The rearrangement uses TRBV7-3 and TRBJ2-7, with 7 positions matching TRBD1. The germline V gene has CDR1 SGHTA and CDR2 FQGTGA. After removal of 5 bases from V and 1 base from J, the junction contained 8 bases not matched to a gene. The CDR3 is made up of 15 amino acids.

This clonotype was recorded only once. It may be a read error: a sequence one base away is much more abundant. Since the CDR3 does not end with the conserved phenylalanine or tryptophan, this likely comes from a read error. This chain connects TRBV7-3 to TRBJ1-1, with 7 bases matching TRBD1. Germline lookup yields CDR1 SGHTA and CDR2 FQGTGA. J gave up 1 base and V 2 bases, and 4 bases lay outside the gene matches. The length of the CDR3 is 15 residues. CDR3: CASSLLGQTNTEAFS. In DNA, the CDR3 is TGTGCCAGCAGCTTATTGGGACAGACGAACACTGAAGCTTTCTCT.

The table lists this clonotype with many counts. The DNA is left out, because the CDR3 cannot be placed on it with certainty; the CDR3 is given as TCRdb lists it. This chain connects TRBV19 to TRBJ1-1. Germline lookup yields CDR1 LNHDA and CDR2 SQIVND (reference sequence). The CDR3 is 15 amino acids long, termini counted. CDR3 loop: CASSILAHRNTEAFF.

This clonotype showed up many times. The chain joins TRBV5-6 to TRBJ2-7; D gene ambiguous. Deletions cut 1 base from V and 6 bases from J, with 11 bases between. This CDR3 is built from 13 residues. Germline CDR1 and CDR2: SGHDT and YYEEEE. The CDR3 sequence: CASSLFLGAEQYF. The CDR3 DNA reads as TGTGCCAGCAGCTTGTTTCTGGGTGCCGAGCAGTACTTC.

This clonotype came up many times. The V call is TRBV6-1, the J call TRBJ1-6; D uncertain. Germline assignment: CDR1 MNHNS and CDR2 SASEGT. V dropped 8 bases and J dropped 9 bases, with 8 bases sitting between them. This CDR3 has 11 residues. CDR3 coding DNA: TGTGCCAGCGTAGAGGTTTCACCCCTCCACTTT. Protein: CASVEVSPLHF.

The chain recombines TRBV12-3 or TRBV12-4 with TRBJ1-1; 7 positions match TRBD1. J gave up 6 bases and V 3 bases, and 7 bases lay outside the gene matches. The CDR3 covers 14 residues. CDR3 region: CASSFQTGSAEAFF. In DNA form, the CDR3 reads TGTGCCAGCAGTTTCCAGACAGGGAGCGCTGAAGCTTTCTTT.

In DNA form, the CDR3 reads TGCGCCAGCAGCCCCTCCATGGGGGGCGGGGAGCTGTTTTTT. It specifies CASSPSMGGGELFF. The V and J genes are TRBV5-1 and TRBJ2-2; a possible D gene is TRBD2 (6 bases). The V gene's germline CDR1 is SGHRS and CDR2 YFSETQ. The CDR3 sequence is 14 residues long. V gave up 4 bases and J gave up 7 bases, with 14 bases separating them.

This chain links TRBV7-3 with TRBJ2-7; TRBD2 aligns across 8 bases. The germline CDR1 and CDR2 sequences are SGHTA and FQGTGA. The CDR3 is 15 amino acids. The V segment lost 7 bases and the J segment 0 bases; nucleotides outside the gene matches: 8. This CDR3 is CASTVRGGPSYEQYF. CDR3 nucleotides: TGTGCCAGCACCGTACGGGGGGGACCCTCCTACGAGCAGTACTTC.

J is TRBJ2-3 and V is TRBV9; a weak D match, TRBD1 (6 bases). V was cut by 6 bases and J by 0 bases, with 14 bases left in between. The CDR3 runs to 15 residues. Germline V gene sequence: CDR1 SGDLS, CDR2 YYNGEE. As DNA, the CDR3 is TGTGCCAGCAACTTTGGACAGCTTAGCACAGATACGCAGTATTTT. This translates into CASNFGQLSTDTQYF.

This clonotype was seen ten or more times. The chain joins TRBV9 to TRBJ1-6; no definite D call. Between the trimmed V and J ends, which lost 3 bases and 6 bases, there was a span of 4 bases. Germline V lookup: CDR1 SGDLS, CDR2 YYNGEE. The CDR3 totals 12 residues. The CDR3 nucleotides read TGTGCCAGCAGCGGGTTTAATTCACCCCTCCACTTT. Its protein product is CASSGFNSPLHF.

This chain connects TRBV9 to TRBJ2-3; no clear D. Trimming removed 4 bases at V and 4 bases at J, with 10 bases between. CDR3 length: 13 residues. Germline loops: CDR1 SGDLS, CDR2 YYNGEE. Written as DNA, the CDR3 is TGTGCCAGCAGCTCGGATAGACCAGATACGCAGTATTTT. As protein: CASSSDRPDTQYF.

This clonotype turned up a few times. The chain has TRBV6-9 and TRBJ1-4; tentatively, D is TRBD1 (5 bases). The germline V gene has CDR1 MNHGY and CDR2 SVAAGI. CDR3 size: 14 residues. V was pared by 5 bases and J by 8 bases, with 15 bases between. The CDR3, as DNA: TGTGCCAGCAGTGTTCGAGGGGCTAGAGAAAAACTGTTTTTT. The encoded protein is CASSVRGAREKLFF.

This clonotype was observed many times. The rearrangement uses TRBV7-9 and TRBJ2-7; 10 bases are a match to TRBD1. This CDR3 region has 15 residues. V shed 5 bases, J shed 5 bases, and the junction held 9 bases outside the gene matches. CDR1 and CDR2 from the germline V gene are SEHNR and FQNEAQ (reference sequence). The CDR3, as DNA: TGTGCCAGCAGCCCAGGGACAGGGGATATGCACGAGCAGTACTTC. Amino acids: CASSPGTGDMHEQYF.

The genes are TRBV12-5 and TRBJ2-5, with 12 bases aligning to TRBD2. Unmatched junction bases numbered 14, after V lost 5 bases and J lost 1 base. Germline CDR1 and CDR2: LGHNT and FRNRAP. The CDR3 totals 19 residues. The DNA of the CDR3 is TGTGCTAGTGGTCTCGCCGGGACAGGGACTAGCGGGCGCCAAGAGACCCAGTACTTC. Encoded protein: CASGLAGTGTSGRQETQYF.